These 25 T cell receptor beta chains came from one sample sequenced in a study of blood T cell repertoires in COVID-19. Sequenced by immunoSEQ multiplex PCR; TCRdb stores in-frame clones only, minus some. The sample has roughly 400,000 clones, roughly 92% seen once. The sequenced sample consisted of PBMCs or T cells enriched from blood (not recorded which). These receptors originate from a woman aged 40 to 50 who had been exposed to COVID-19.

This clone showed up just once. Relative to the germline gene, one junction end is altered; a read error may explain this. The rearrangement links TRBV7-7 to TRBJ2-6; 7 positions agree with TRBD1. The CDR3 has 17 amino acids. CDR1 is SSHAT and CDR2 is FNYEAQ in the germline V gene (reference sequence). CDR3 region: CASSLGEGANGANVLTF. The CDR3, as DNA: TGTGCTAGCAGCTTAGGAGAGGGGGCAAATGGGGCCAACGTCCTGACTTTC.

The chain combines TRBV12-3 or TRBV12-4 with TRBJ2-1; the match to TRBD2 covers 7 bases. V gave up 7 bases and J gave up 9 bases; unmatched junction bases: 9. The CDR3 length is 13 residues. CDR3 loop: CASTSYPSGEQFF. CDR3 sequence (DNA): TGTGCCAGCACCTCATATCCTAGCGGTGAGCAGTTCTTC.

The chain joins TRBV5-4 to TRBJ2-1, with TRBD2 matching 12 bases. CDR1 SGHNT and CDR2 YYREEE come from the germline V gene (reference sequence). Losses at the gene ends were 4 bases for V and 6 bases for J; bases not matched to a gene: 5. The CDR3 covers 15 residues. In DNA form, the CDR3 reads TGTGCCAGCAGCAAGCCGGGACTAGCGGGCAATGAGCAGTTCTTC. Residues: CASSKPGLAGNEQFF.

V gene TRBV6-2 or TRBV6-3 combines with J gene TRBJ1-5; no firm D call. V was pared by 0 bases and J by 3 bases, with 9 bases between. This CDR3 spans 15 amino acids. Looked up from germline, CDR1 is MNHEY and CDR2 is SVGEGT. The CDR3 reads CASSYSGGNNQPQHF. The CDR3 coding sequence is TGTGCCAGCAGTTACTCCGGCGGTAACAATCAGCCCCAGCATTTT.

This chain uses TRBV11-2 with TRBJ2-5; D gene uncertain. The V gene lost 2 bases and the J gene lost 4 bases, with 8 bases spanning the gap. The CDR3 runs to 13 residues. Germline assignment: CDR1 SGHAT and CDR2 FQNNGV. CDR3 nucleotides: TGTGCCAGCAGCTTACCGGGTGGAGAGACCCAGTACTTC. Residues: CASSLPGGETQYF.

The CDR3 DNA reads TGCGCCAGCAGTGATCCCCGGAGGAGGAGCTCCTACAATGAGCAGTTCTTC. Its translation: CASSDPRRRSSYNEQFF. The chain uses TRBV10-1 and TRBJ2-1; maybe TRBD2 (5 bases). The CDR3 is 17 residues long. Germline V gene lookup returns CDR1 WNHNN and CDR2 SYGVQD (reference sequence). V lost 3 bases and J lost 0, with 15 bases in between.

The V call is TRBV2, the J call TRBJ2-7; D remains ambiguous. From germline, CDR1 is SNHLY and CDR2 FYNNEI. This CDR3 has 11 residues. The V gene lost 6 bases and the J gene lost 6 bases, with 9 bases spanning the gap. CDR3: CASSTWAEQYF. The CDR3 bases are TGTGCCAGCAGCACATGGGCCGAGCAGTACTTC.

This chain joins TRBV5-8 and TRBJ1-3, with D possibly matching TRBD1 (5 bases). The V and J ends lost 4 bases and 3 bases respectively, with 11 bases between them. This CDR3 contains 14 residues. Germline-derived CDR1 and CDR2 are SGHTS and YDEGEE. CDR3 sequence: CASSPGQLGNTIYF. CDR3 DNA: TGTGCCAGCAGCCCAGGACAACTTGGAAACACCATATATTTT.

The chain uses TRBV5-1 and TRBJ1-4, with 8 nucleotides matching TRBD1. This CDR3 is built from 16 residues. Germline lookup yields CDR1 SGHRS and CDR2 YFSETQ. After removal of 5 bases from V and 7 bases from J, the junction contained 13 bases not matched to a gene. The CDR3 DNA reads as TGCGCCAGCAGTCCTGACCCTGCCAGGGGGCGTGAAAAACTGTTTTTT. Translation: CASSPDPARGREKLFF.

The chain joins TRBV4-1 to TRBJ1-5; no clear D gene. The germline V gene has CDR1 MGHRA and CDR2 YSYEKL. The CDR3 loop spans 16 amino acids. With 3 bases removed from V and 0 bases from J, the gap between germline ends came to 12 bases. The CDR3 DNA reads as TGCGCCAGCAGCCAGGACTATTCCCATAGCAATCAGCCCCAGCATTTT. It is translated as CASSQDYSHSNQPQHF.

The chain couples TRBV11-3 to TRBJ2-1; D possibly corresponds to TRBD1 (6 bases). Germline CDR1 SGHNT, CDR2 YENEEA. V was clipped by 7 bases and J by 10 bases, with 14 bases between them. The CDR3 runs 12 residues. The CDR3 sequence is CASTTRRGEQFF. The CDR3 region has the DNA TGTGCCAGCACCACCCGCAGGGGAGAGCAGTTCTTC.

The chain combines TRBV5-1 with TRBJ1-1; D perhaps matches TRBD1 (5 bases). The CDR3 has 13 amino acids. V lost 0 bases to trimming and J lost 6 bases, with 9 bases between them. The germline gives CDR1 SGHRS, CDR2 YFSETQ. In DNA form, the CDR3 reads TGCGCCAGCAGCTTGGACCCCAGGGCTGAAGCTTTCTTT. Protein product: CASSLDPRAEAFF.

This chain links TRBV30 with TRBJ1-2, with D hard to call. Germline V gene lookup returns CDR1 GTSNPN and CDR2 SVGIG (reference sequence). The CDR3 has 14 residues. Trimming took off 3 bases at V and 4 bases at J, with 15 bases between the two ends. Written as DNA, the CDR3 is TGTGCCTGGAGGAAAGTCCGGGTCAGCTATGGCTACACCTTC. Protein: CAWRKVRVSYGYTF.

The chain carries TRBV24-1 and TRBJ2-3, with 7 bases aligning to TRBD1. CDR3 size: 21 residues. V gave up 1 base and J gave up 3 bases; unmatched junction bases: 21. Germline lookup yields CDR1 KGHDR and CDR2 SFDVKD. CDR3 region: CATSDFRGANIGTVRTDTQYF. The CDR3 DNA follows: TGTGCCACCAGTGATTTTAGAGGGGCAAACATCGGGACAGTAAGGACAGATACGCAGTATTTT.

The rearrangement joins TRBV5-1 to TRBJ2-3; D is perhaps TRBD1 (5 bases). The CDR3 contains 16 residues. Germline V lookup: CDR1 SGHRS, CDR2 YFSETQ. Deletions cut 4 bases from V and 8 bases from J, with 23 bases between. CDR3 in amino acids: CASSRKGPGSDGTQYF. DNA for the CDR3: TGCGCCAGCAGCCGGAAGGGGCCCGGTAGTGACGGTACGCAGTATTTT.

The chain joins TRBV7-3 to TRBJ1-1, with D perhaps TRBD1 (5 bases). The V end lost 5 bases, the J end lost 5 bases, and 12 bases lay between the germline ends. Germline V gene data show CDR1 as SGHTA and CDR2 as FQGTGA. The CDR3 contains 13 residues. DNA for the CDR3: TGTGCCAGCAGCCCTGCAGGGAGGACTGAAGCTTTCTTT. This codes for CASSPAGRTEAFF.

The chain links TRBV5-4 to TRBJ2-5; D is unclear. V was clipped by 3 bases and J by 5 bases, with 8 bases between them. CDR3 length: 12 amino acids. Per germline, CDR1 SGHNT and CDR2 YYREEE (reference sequence). DNA of the CDR3: TGTGCCAGCAGCTCCTGGCGGGAGACCCAGTACTTC. Its protein is CASSSWRETQYF.

This clone was picked up one time. The chain employs TRBV11-2 and TRBJ1-4; no definite D call. V was clipped by 0 bases and J by 4 bases, with 9 bases between them. Looked up from germline, CDR1 is SGHAT and CDR2 is FQNNGV. The length of the CDR3 is 15 residues. CDR3 nucleotides: TGTGCCAGCAGCTTAGACCACGGGGTTAATGAAAAACTGTTTTTT. Amino acids: CASSLDHGVNEKLFF.

The genes are TRBV14 and TRBJ2-7; D is uncertain. This CDR3 comprises 14 residues. Germline V CDR1 and CDR2: SGHDN, FVKESK. Trimming removed 3 bases from V and 0 bases from J, with 9 bases in between. In DNA form, the CDR3 reads TGTGCCAGCAGCCAGTGGGCAGTCTCCTACGAGCAGTACTTC. Protein: CASSQWAVSYEQYF. The full variable domain, rest sourced from reference TRBV14 and TRBJ2-7, is EAGVTQFPSHSVIEKGQTVTLRCDPISGHDNLYWYRRVMGKEIKFLLHFVKESKQDESGMPNNRFLAERTGGTYSTLKVQPAELEDSGVYFCASSQWAVSYEQYFGPGTRLTVT.

The chain is built from TRBV4-1 and TRBJ2-7; possible D gene TRBD1, 5 bases. Looked up from germline, CDR1 is MGHRA and CDR2 is YSYEKL. V lost 2 bases to trimming and J lost 3 bases, with 11 bases between them. This CDR3 region has 14 residues. CDR3 sequence (DNA): TGCGCCAGCAGCCAATTTCGACAGAGCTACGAGCAGTACTTC. This sequence encodes CASSQFRQSYEQYF.

V gene TRBV7-9 combines with J gene TRBJ1-1, with TRBD1 matching 7 bases. V lost 5 bases, J lost 10 bases, and 19 bases stayed unmatched. Germline CDR1 and CDR2: SEHNR and FQNEAQ (reference sequence). The CDR3 loop spans 16 amino acids. The CDR3 sequence: CASSPQLLRQGRGAFF. As DNA, the CDR3 is TGTGCCAGCAGCCCACAACTCCTCAGACAGGGCCGGGGAGCTTTCTTT.

The chain is built from TRBV5-1 and TRBJ2-7; TRBD2 agrees at 12 bases. The CDR3 is 16 residues long. CDR1 is SGHRS and CDR2 is YFSETQ in the germline V gene. The V and J ends lost 2 bases and 3 bases, in that order; junction bases with no gene match: 6. The CDR3 DNA sequence: TGCGCCAGCAGCTTTCGACTAGCGGGGGCCAACTACGAGCAGTACTTC. It codes for CASSFRLAGANYEQYF.

The genes are TRBV30 and TRBJ1-6, with D perhaps TRBD1 (5 bases). With 0 bases removed from V and 7 bases from J, the gap between germline ends came to 10 bases. In germline, CDR1 is GTSNPN, CDR2 SVGIG (reference sequence). CDR3 size: 14 residues. The CDR3: CAWSVPDRNSPLHF. The CDR3 DNA follows: TGTGCCTGGAGTGTACCCGACAGAAATTCACCCCTCCACTTT.

The chain is built from TRBV10-3 and TRBJ1-1; D may be TRBD1 (6 bases). CDR1 is ENHRY, CDR2 SYGVKD, per germline. The V gene lost 3 bases and the J gene lost 2 bases, with 13 bases spanning the gap. There are 15 residues in the CDR3. CDR3 in DNA: TGTGCCATCAGTGACCCGGGACAACTAAACACTGAAGCTTTCTTT. It encodes CAISDPGQLNTEAFF.

V is TRBV7-9 and J is TRBJ1-5; 7 bases fit TRBD1. In germline, CDR1 is SEHNR, CDR2 FQNEAQ (reference sequence). The length of the CDR3 is 15 residues. The V segment lost 2 bases and the J segment 2 bases; nucleotides outside the gene matches: 3. The CDR3: CASSLTGQGNQPQHF. In DNA, the CDR3 is TGTGCCAGCAGCTTAACTGGACAGGGCAATCAGCCCCAGCATTTT.